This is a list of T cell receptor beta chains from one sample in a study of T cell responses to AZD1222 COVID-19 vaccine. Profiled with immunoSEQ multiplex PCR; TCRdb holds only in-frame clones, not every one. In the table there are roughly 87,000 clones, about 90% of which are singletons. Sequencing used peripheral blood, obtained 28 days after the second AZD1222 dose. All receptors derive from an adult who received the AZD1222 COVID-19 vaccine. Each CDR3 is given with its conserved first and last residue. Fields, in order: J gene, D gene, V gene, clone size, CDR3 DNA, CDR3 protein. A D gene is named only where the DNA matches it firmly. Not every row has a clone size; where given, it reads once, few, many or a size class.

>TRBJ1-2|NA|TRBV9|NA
TGTGCCAGCAGCGTAGATTTTGGAAGGGGCTACACCTTC
CASSVDFGRGYTF
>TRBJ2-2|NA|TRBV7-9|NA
TGTGCCAGCAGCCCGAGGGGTTACACCGGGGAGCTGTTTTTT
CASSPRGYTGELFF
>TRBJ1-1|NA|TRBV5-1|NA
TGCGCCAGCAGCTTCGGTAGGGGAGTTACTGAAGCTTTCTTT
CASSFGRGVTEAFF
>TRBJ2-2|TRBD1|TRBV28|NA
TGTGCCAGCAGTTTTCCGGGACAGCTGAACACCGGGGAGCTGTTTTTT
CASSFPGQLNTGELFF
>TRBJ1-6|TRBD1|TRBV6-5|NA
TGTGCCAGCAGACCAGGACAGGGGAATTCACCCCTCCACTTT
CASRPGQGNSPLHF
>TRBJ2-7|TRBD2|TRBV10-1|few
TGCGCCAGCACAGGTAGCGGGAGTTACGAGCAGTACTTC
CASTGSGSYEQYF
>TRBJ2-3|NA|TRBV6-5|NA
TGTGCCAGCCGACTTGGCGGGACTAGCACAGATACGCAGTATTTT
CASRLGGTSTDTQYF
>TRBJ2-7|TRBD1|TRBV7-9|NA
TGTGCCAGCAGCTTAATGGGACAGGCAACCTACGAGCAGTACTTC
CASSLMGQATYEQYF
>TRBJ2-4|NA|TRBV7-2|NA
TGTGCCAGCAGCCCAGGGACTCAGGTAGCCAAAAACATTCAGTACTTC
CASSPGTQVAKNIQYF
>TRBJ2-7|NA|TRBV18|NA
TGTGCCAGCTCACCCGATACAGGGTACGAGCAGTACTTC
CASSPDTGYEQYF
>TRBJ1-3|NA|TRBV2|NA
TGTGCCAGTTTACAGGAGCACTCTGGAAACACCATATATTTT
CASLQEHSGNTIYF
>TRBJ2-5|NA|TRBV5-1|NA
TGCGCCAGCAGCCCGGGAGGGGCGACAGGGCGCCAAGAGACCCAGTACTTC
CASSPGGATGRQETQYF
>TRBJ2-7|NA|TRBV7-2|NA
TGTGCCAGCAGCAAGAACGGACAGCTACAATACGAGCAGTACTTC
CASSKNGQLQYEQYF
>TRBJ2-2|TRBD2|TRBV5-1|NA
TGCGCCAGCAGCCCTAGCGGGAGTGGCACCGGGGAGCTGTTTTTT
CASSPSGSGTGELFF
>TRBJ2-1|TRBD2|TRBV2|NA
TGTGCCAGCAGTGACCCGCGGGGGGGGAACAATGAGCAGTTCTTC
CASSDPRGGNNEQFF
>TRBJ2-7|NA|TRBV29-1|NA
TGCAGCGTTGGGGGCGGGCAGGGGAGTTTCTACGAGCAGTACTTC
CSVGGGQGSFYEQYF
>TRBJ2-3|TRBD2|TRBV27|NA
TGTGCCAGCATCCCTGCCCTAGCGGGAGCCCCAAGCACAGATACGCAGTATTTT
CASIPALAGAPSTDTQYF
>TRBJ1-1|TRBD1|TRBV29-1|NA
TGCAGCGCCTGGACAGGGATTCTCACTGAAGCTTTCTTT
CSAWTGILTEAFF
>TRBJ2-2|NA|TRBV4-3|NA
TGCGCCAGCAGCCAAGCGTGGGGAGGCGGGGAGCTGTTTTTT
CASSQAWGGGELFF
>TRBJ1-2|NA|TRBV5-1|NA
TGCGCCAGCAGCTTCAGGGTTGGAGGCTATGGCTACACCTTC
CASSFRVGGYGYTF
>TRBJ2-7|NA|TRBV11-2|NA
TGTGCCAGCAGCTTAGTGGGGCACTCCTACGAGCAGTACTTC
CASSLVGHSYEQYF
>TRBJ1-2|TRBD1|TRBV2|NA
TGTGCCAGCAGTGACGACAGGGCGGAAGGCTACACCTTC
CASSDDRAEGYTF
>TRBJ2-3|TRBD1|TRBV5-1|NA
TGCGCCAGCAGCTTGGAACGACAGGGCGCAGATACGCAGTATTTT
CASSLERQGADTQYF
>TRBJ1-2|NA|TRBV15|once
TGTGCCACCAGCAGAGATTCCGGACGGGTCTATGGCTACACCTTC
CATSRDSGRVYGYTF
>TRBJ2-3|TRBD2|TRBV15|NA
TGTGCCACCAGCAGAGGGGAAAGCGGGAGGGCAGATACGCAGTATTTT
CATSRGESGRADTQYF
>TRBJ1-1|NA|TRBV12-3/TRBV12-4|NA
TGTGCCAGCAACCGAACCCCGTACACTGAAGCTTTCTTT
CASNRTPYTEAFF
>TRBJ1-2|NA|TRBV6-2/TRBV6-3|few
TGTGCCAGCAGCCCTTTTATAGGTGCAGGGACCTATGGCTACACCTTC
CASSPFIGAGTYGYTF
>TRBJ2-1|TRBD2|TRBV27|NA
TGTGCCAGCAGTTTGGTCCCTCTAGCGGGAGAGTTCAATGAGCAGTTCTTC
CASSLVPLAGEFNEQFF
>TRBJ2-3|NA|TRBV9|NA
TGTGCCAGCAGCGTCTTAATGGGGCCCACAGATACGCAGTATTTT
CASSVLMGPTDTQYF
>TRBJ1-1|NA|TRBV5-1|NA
TGCGCCAGCAGCTTGGACACAGAAGCTTTCTTT
CASSLDTEAFF
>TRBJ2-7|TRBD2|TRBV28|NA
TGTGCCAACAGGGGGACTAGCGGCAACGAGCAGTACTTC
CANRGTSGNEQYF
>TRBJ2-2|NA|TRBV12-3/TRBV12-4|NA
TGTGCCAGCAGTTTAGGTGGTGAGTGGGAGCTGTTTTTT
CASSLGGEWELFF
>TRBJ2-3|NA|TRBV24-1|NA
TGTGCCACCAGTGATTCGGCCGCCGGGAAGCCAGATACGCAGTATTTT
CATSDSAAGKPDTQYF
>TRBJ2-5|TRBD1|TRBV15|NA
TGTGCCACCAGCAGAGATGGACAGGCTCAAGAGACCCAGTACTTC
CATSRDGQAQETQYF